These 18 T cell receptor beta chains came from one sample sequenced in a study of cytomegalovirus exposure and HLA in healthy donors. A multiplex PCR was run with 60 Vbeta primers and 13 Jbeta primers. Some clones are missing from TCRdb's copy, which holds only in-frame ones; the method was immunoSEQ multiplex PCR. The data contain about 180,000 clones, around 75% of them singletons. Sequencing was done on a sample of PBMCs. These receptors originate from a female donor in good health and CMV-seronegative.

The chain is built from TRBV19 and TRBJ1-5; D is uncertain. The germline CDR1 and CDR2 sequences are LNHDA and SQIVND (reference sequence). The CDR3 length is 13 residues. Trimming took off 3 bases at V and 5 bases at J, with 8 bases between the two ends. CDR3 sequence (DNA): TGTGCCAGTAGTATGTTGGGAGATCAGCCCCAGCATTTT. Amino acid sequence: CASSMLGDQPQHF.

The V and J genes are TRBV6-6 and TRBJ2-7; 7 bases agree with TRBD1. CDR1 MNHNY and CDR2 SVGAGI come from the germline V gene (reference sequence). V dropped 6 bases and J dropped 4; count of bases not matched to a gene: 12. The CDR3 is 15 amino acids. CDR3 bases: TGTGCCAGCAGCCCTGGTCGTCAGGGGGTTTACGAGCAGTACTTC. Amino acid sequence: CASSPGRQGVYEQYF.

This chain links TRBV6-9 with TRBJ2-3; perhaps TRBD2 as D (5 bases). The CDR3 runs to 16 residues. Between the trimmed V and J ends, which lost 4 bases and 1 base, there was a span of 15 bases. Germline assignment: CDR1 MNHGY and CDR2 SVAAGI. CDR3 in amino acids: CASSFRGAARTDTQYF. The CDR3 DNA reads as TGTGCCAGCAGTTTCCGGGGAGCGGCACGCACAGATACGCAGTATTTT.

J is TRBJ1-2 and V is TRBV9, with 7 bases fitting TRBD1. This CDR3 has 15 amino acids. The germline V gene encodes CDR1 SGDLS and CDR2 YYNGEE. Trimming took 4 bases from V and 3 from J; bases not matched to a gene: 9. CDR3: CASSTGTARDYGYTF. CDR3 coding DNA: TGTGCCAGCAGCACGGGGACAGCTCGGGACTATGGCTACACCTTC.

The sample holds one count of this clone. This chain uses TRBV30 with TRBJ2-4, with 9 bases fitting TRBD1. The V gene's germline CDR1 is GTSNPN and CDR2 SVGIG (reference sequence). V lost 2 bases to trimming and J lost 9 bases; unmatched junction nucleotides: 5. This CDR3 region has 13 residues. The CDR3 DNA reads TGTGCCTGGAGTCGGGACAGGGTGGGCATTCAGTACTTC. Amino acids: CAWSRDRVGIQYF.

The J gene is TRBJ2-7, the V gene TRBV6-1; 10 nucleotides line up with TRBD1. Germline CDR1 is MNHNS and CDR2 is SASEGT. Unmatched junction bases numbered 6, after V lost 5 bases and J lost 5 bases. The CDR3 is 14 residues long. CDR3 region: CASSQWTGGNEQYF. The CDR3 coding sequence is TGTGCCAGCAGTCAATGGACAGGGGGAAACGAGCAGTACTTC.

This chain uses TRBV7-8 with TRBJ1-6; TRBD1 matches 9 bases. V was clipped by 10 bases and J by 9 bases; unmatched bases: 7. Germline V gene data show CDR1 as SGHVS and CDR2 as FQNEAQ. The CDR3 extends over 13 amino acids. The CDR3 DNA sequence: TGTGCCACCAACAGGGGGCCAGGTTCACCCCTCCACTTT. Protein: CATNRGPGSPLHF. Drawing the rest from reference TRBV7-8 and TRBJ1-6, the complete variable domain is GAGVSQSPRYKVAKRGQDVALRCDPISGHVSLFWYQQALGQGPEFLTYFQNEAQLDKSGLPSDRFFAERPEGSVSTLKIQRTQQEDSAVYLCATNRGPGSPLHFGNGTRLTVT.

The V and J genes are TRBV19 and TRBJ2-2, with D perhaps TRBD2 (7 bases). The V gene lost 3 bases and the J gene lost 5 bases, with 13 bases spanning the gap. Germline lookup yields CDR1 LNHDA and CDR2 SQIVND (reference sequence). The CDR3 sequence is 15 residues long. The CDR3 loop reads CASSIGGGGTGELFF. The CDR3 nucleotides are TGTGCCAGTAGTATCGGAGGGGGGGGTACCGGGGAGCTGTTTTTT.

The chain combines TRBV6-5 with TRBJ2-1; TRBD2 might be the D (6 bases). The CDR3 contains 14 residues. Trimming left V 5 bases short and J 7 bases short, with 15 bases between. Germline-derived CDR1 and CDR2 are MNHEY and SVGAGI. The chain's CDR3 is CASSPQRGINEQFF. For the CDR3, the DNA is TGTGCCAGCAGTCCGCAACGGGGGATTAATGAGCAGTTCTTC.

This clone occurred a few times. The rearrangement joins TRBV6-4 to TRBJ1-6, with D possibly matching TRBD1 (5 bases). This CDR3 contains 13 residues. Trimming stripped 5 bases from V and 10 bases from J, with 12 bases between. Germline V gives CDR1 MRHNA, CDR2 SNTAGT. CDR3 loop: CASSSGGGSPLHF. As DNA, the CDR3 is TGTGCCAGCAGTTCGGGGGGAGGATCACCCCTCCACTTT.

To note about this clone: The junction differs from germline at one of its ends, possibly a read error. The rearrangement uses TRBV13 and TRBJ1-6, with 7 nucleotides matching TRBD1. The CDR3 sequence is 15 residues long. In germline, CDR1 is PRHDT, CDR2 FYEKMQ (reference sequence). CDR3 residues: CASSLGPGQISPLHF. For the CDR3, the DNA is TGTGCCAGCAGCCTAGGGCCGGGACAGATTTCACCCCTCCACTTT.

V usage is TRBV15 and J usage is TRBJ2-3; a possible D gene is TRBD1 (5 bases). This CDR3 comprises 15 residues. V shed 0 bases and J shed 1 base, with 8 bases lying between them. Germline lookup yields CDR1 LNHNV and CDR2 YYDKDF (reference sequence). The DNA of the CDR3 is TGTGCCACCAGCAGAGACCAGACAGGCACAGATACGCAGTATTTT. It is translated as CATSRDQTGTDTQYF.

The chain carries TRBV9 and TRBJ2-7, with 9 bases matching TRBD2. The CDR3 has 17 amino acids. Per the germline V gene, CDR1 is SGDLS and CDR2 is YYNGEE. V shed 0 bases and J 7 bases; nucleotides not matched to a gene: 14. DNA of the CDR3: TGTGCCAGCAGCGTAGGACCATTAGCGGGAGCCTTGAGGGAGCAGTACTTC. This encodes CASSVGPLAGALREQYF.

The chain combines TRBV15 with TRBJ1-2; TRBD1 is a possible D gene (6 bases). V was cut by 2 bases and J by 4 bases, with 23 bases left in between. The CDR3 contains 18 residues. CDR1 and CDR2 from the germline V gene are LNHNV and YYDKDF (reference sequence). The CDR3 loop reads CATSRQPPARGMSYGYTF. DNA for the CDR3: TGTGCCACCAGCAGACAGCCGCCGGCCAGGGGAATGAGCTATGGCTACACCTTC.

The rearrangement links TRBV4-1 to TRBJ1-2; TRBD1 is a possible D gene (6 bases). The V and J ends lost 1 base and 4 bases respectively, with 13 bases between them. The CDR3 covers 15 residues. Germline CDR1 and CDR2: MGHRA and YSYEKL. The CDR3 nucleotides are TGCGCCAGCAGCCAAGTTGCGGGGGCGGTCTATGGCTACACCTTC. Translated: CASSQVAGAVYGYTF.

The chain recombines TRBV23-1 with TRBJ1-2; 11 bases match TRBD1. TRBV23-1 is labeled an ORF, and its function is uncertain. J was trimmed by 8 bases and V by 7 bases; bases with no gene match: 9. This CDR3 is 14 amino acids long. CDR3: CASIVPGQGEGYTF. CDR3 in DNA: TGCGCCAGCATCGTCCCGGGACAGGGGGAGGGCTACACCTTC.

Only one count was recorded for this clone. The chain employs TRBV10-3 and TRBJ1-4; 7 nucleotides agree with TRBD1. Trimming took 3 bases from V and 7 from J; bases not matched to a gene: 5. Germline CDR1 reads ENHRY; CDR2 reads SYGVKD. This CDR3 has 14 residues. The CDR3 coding sequence is TGTGCCATCAGTGAAGGGACAGTCGGTGAAAAACTGTTTTTT. Encoded protein: CAISEGTVGEKLFF.

This clone has just one count. CDR3 nucleotide sequence: TGTGCCATCAGTGTATCAGGGTTCGGAGTGGATGGCTACACCTTC. Protein product: CAISVSGFGVDGYTF. This rearrangement joins TRBV10-3 to TRBJ1-2; D is perhaps TRBD1 (5 bases). The V end lost 4 bases, the J end lost 6 bases, and 18 bases lay between the germline ends. There are 15 residues in the CDR3. CDR1 and CDR2 from the germline V gene are ENHRY and SYGVKD.